These 7 T cell receptor beta chains originate from one sample sequenced in a study of T cells after posttransplantation cyclophosphamide. The assay was immunoSEQ multiplex PCR, and TCRdb's table has in-frame clones only and misses some. The sample lists approximately 4,900 clones, roughly 76% occurring once. Busulfan-fludarabine conditioning, marrow transplant, and cyclophosphamide on days +3 and +4 were administered. The starting material was PBMCs, obtained after allogeneic stem cell transplant with posttransplant cyclophosphamide. The receptors come from a male patient between 60 and 69 years old who received an allogeneic stem cell transplant from an unrelated donor, was CMV-positive, and had no GVHD. Some of these T cells may belong to the graft donor.

This chain's CDR3 is CASSSLAGGNTDTQYF. The CDR3 DNA sequence: TGCGCCAGCAGCTCGTTAGCGGGGGGGAACACAGATACGCAGTATTTT. The chain carries TRBV5-1 and TRBJ2-3, with TRBD2 matching over 11 bases. CDR3 length equals 16 residues. Germline V gene sequence: CDR1 SGHRS, CDR2 YFSETQ. The V segment lost 3 bases and the J segment 2 bases; nucleotides outside the gene matches: 5.

The V call is TRBV28, the J call TRBJ2-4; a possible D gene is TRBD1 (6 bases). Germline lookup yields CDR1 MDHEN and CDR2 SYDVKM. This CDR3 is 15 amino acids long. The germline V and J ends were trimmed by 1 base and 2 bases, with 9 bases remaining between them. The CDR3 DNA is TGTGCCAGCAGTTTATATAGGGGGACCAAAAACATTCAGTACTTC. Residues: CASSLYRGTKNIQYF.

The chain links TRBV11-2 to TRBJ1-3; D might be TRBD1 (5 bases). The germline V and J ends were trimmed by 2 bases and 4 bases, with 12 bases remaining between them. Germline-derived CDR1 and CDR2 are SGHAT and FQNNGV. The CDR3 consists of 15 residues. The CDR3 bases are TGTGCCAGCAGCTTAAGCCCTAGGGGAGGAAACACCATATATTTT. This gives the protein CASSLSPRGGNTIYF.

The chain couples TRBV15 to TRBJ1-4; 7 bases map to TRBD1. Germline CDR1 and CDR2: LNHNV and YYDKDF (reference sequence). The CDR3 spans 18 residues. V shed 0 bases, J shed 3 bases, and the junction held 10 bases outside the gene matches. The CDR3 loop reads CATSRERAGGWANEKLFF. The CDR3 DNA is TGTGCCACCAGCAGAGAGAGGGCAGGGGGGTGGGCTAATGAAAAACTGTTTTTT.

This chain uses TRBV2 with TRBJ1-1; TRBD1 might be the D (5 bases). CDR3 size: 13 residues. Trimming took 6 bases from V and 2 from J, leaving 10 bases between them. Germline CDR1 SNHLY, CDR2 FYNNEI. Here the CDR3 DNA reads TGTGCCAGCAGCGCCCAGGGTAACACTGAAGCTTTCTTT. Translation: CASSAQGNTEAFF. The whole variable domain, remainder taken from reference TRBV2 and TRBJ1-1, is EPEVTQTPSHQVTQMGQEVILRCVPISNHLYFYWYRQILGQKVEFLVSFYNNEISEKSEIFDDQFSVERPDGSNFTLKIRSTKLEDSAMYFCASSAQGNTEAFFGQGTRLTVV.

V and J are TRBV6-5 and TRBJ2-1; D possibly corresponds to TRBD1 (5 bases). Trimming removed 6 bases from V and 15 bases from J, with 15 bases in between. The CDR3 consists of 11 residues. Germline loops: CDR1 MNHEY, CDR2 SVGAGI. The CDR3 region has the DNA TGTGCCAGCAGCCAGACAGCTAATGCGTTCTTC. As protein: CASSQTANAFF.

V is TRBV6-1 and J is TRBJ1-5; the D is unclear. V lost 6 bases, J lost 6 bases, and 12 bases lay in between. The CDR3 runs 13 residues. Germline CDR1 MNHNS, CDR2 SASEGT. The CDR3 sequence is CASRATAVQPQHF. CDR3 DNA sequence: TGTGCCAGCAGGGCCACCGCGGTTCAGCCCCAGCATTTT.